Below, 30 T cell receptor beta chains from the same sample are listed, as sequenced in a study of T cell responses to AZD1222 COVID-19 vaccine. The method was immunoSEQ multiplex PCR; TCRdb's version includes in-frame clones alone and lacks a portion of them. The sample contains 150,000 to 200,000 clones, 85% to 95% of which appear only once. Material: peripheral blood, obtained on day 0 of AZD1222 vaccination. The receptors come from an adult in good health.

This chain links TRBV24-1 with TRBJ1-2, with unresolved D. The CDR3 spans 15 residues. V was shortened by 4 bases and J by 4 bases, with 15 bases between the two germline ends. CDR1 is KGHDR, CDR2 SFDVKD, per germline. CDR3 in DNA: TGTGCCACCAGTGACTACCGGTTAGACCCCTATGGCTACACCTTC. It translates to CATSDYRLDPYGYTF.

J is TRBJ2-1 and V is TRBV7-9; possible D gene TRBD1, 6 bases. CDR1 SEHNR and CDR2 FQNEAQ come from the germline V gene (reference sequence). The ends were cut back, 3 bases at V and 0 bases at J, with 12 bases in the middle. This CDR3 comprises 16 residues. This CDR3 reads CASSLTGTRSYNEQFF. Here the CDR3 DNA reads TGTGCCAGCAGCTTGACCGGGACACGCTCCTACAATGAGCAGTTCTTC.

CDR3 protein: CASSLASGGAMNEQFF. The CDR3 DNA is TGTGCCAGCAGCTTAGCTAGCGGGGGGGCCATGAATGAGCAGTTCTTC. The chain is built from TRBV7-2 and TRBJ2-1; TRBD2 agrees at 11 bases. The trim removed 0 bases at V and 7 bases at J, leaving 5 bases unmatched. Germline CDR1 is SGHTA and CDR2 is FQGNSA. The CDR3 loop spans 16 amino acids.

The count of this clone is one. The CDR3 sequence: CASSYDRAGELFF. The CDR3 coding sequence is TGTGCCAGCAGCTACGACAGGGCCGGGGAGCTGTTTTTT. V usage is TRBV28 and J usage is TRBJ2-2; 7 nucleotides align to TRBD1. Germline loops: CDR1 MDHEN, CDR2 SYDVKM. The CDR3 is 13 amino acids. V was pared by 6 bases and J by 6 bases, with 4 bases of the junction left unmatched. The whole variable domain, remainder taken from reference TRBV28 and TRBJ2-2, is DVKVTQSSRYLVKRTGEKVFLECVQDMDHENMFWYRQDPGLGLRLIYFSYDVKMKEKGDIPEGYSVSREKKERFSLILESASTNQTSMYLCASSYDRAGELFFGEGSRLTVL.

The rearrangement joins TRBV10-3 to TRBJ1-5; no firm D call. The germline V and J ends were trimmed by 3 bases and 0 bases, with 6 bases remaining between them. This CDR3 has 14 amino acids. The germline V gene has CDR1 ENHRY and CDR2 SYGVKD. For the CDR3, the DNA is TGTGCCATCAGTGATCGGGTTAGCAATCAGCCCCAGCATTTT. Translated: CAISDRVSNQPQHF.

The J gene is TRBJ2-7, the V gene TRBV27, with D tentatively TRBD2 (6 bases). Germline assignment: CDR1 MNHEY and CDR2 SMNVEV (reference sequence). Between the trimmed V and J ends, which lost 5 bases and 6 bases, there was a span of 20 bases. The CDR3 is 15 residues long. CDR3 loop: CASSDSGGTGFEQYF. The CDR3 coding sequence is TGTGCCAGCAGTGACTCTGGGGGGACTGGTTTCGAGCAGTACTTC.

The chain links TRBV5-6 to TRBJ2-5; no reliable D call. The CDR3 totals 11 residues. The germline CDR1 and CDR2 sequences are SGHDT and YYEEEE. The V gene lost 3 bases and the J gene lost 0 bases, with 0 bases spanning the gap. CDR3: CASSYQETQYF. The CDR3 DNA reads TGTGCCAGCAGCTACCAAGAGACCCAGTACTTC.

This rearrangement joins TRBV6-2 or TRBV6-3 to TRBJ2-1, with D hard to call. V lost 5 bases and J lost 7, with 9 bases in between. The CDR3 runs 12 residues. Germline CDR1 is MNHEY and CDR2 is SVGEGT. DNA for the CDR3: TGTGCCAGCAGTCATAGGTGGAATGAGCAGTTCTTC. Its protein is CASSHRWNEQFF.

The genes are TRBV5-4 and TRBJ2-3; D possibly corresponds to TRBD2 (5 bases). CDR3 size: 15 residues. Germline V gene sequence: CDR1 SGHNT, CDR2 YYREEE (reference sequence). Trimming left V 3 bases short and J 1 base short, with 12 bases between. The CDR3 region is CASSSVYGGTDTQYF. The CDR3 nucleotides read TGTGCCAGCAGCTCCGTCTACGGGGGCACAGATACGCAGTATTTT.

CDR3: CASSPRDGNTGELFF. CDR3 bases: TGTGCCAGCAGCCCCCGGGACGGAAACACCGGGGAGCTGTTTTTT. The rearrangement links TRBV7-9 to TRBJ2-2; D is possibly TRBD1 or TRBD2 (5 bases each). V lost 5 bases and J 2 bases, leaving 12 bases between the germline ends. CDR1 is SEHNR and CDR2 is FQNEAQ in the germline V gene (reference sequence). The CDR3 sequence is 15 residues long.

The chain recombines TRBV30 with TRBJ2-6, with a weak D call TRBD2 (6 bases). Trimming shortened V by 3 bases and J by 0 bases, and 27 bases separated the two germline ends. Germline values: CDR1 GTSNPN, CDR2 SVGIG (reference sequence). CDR3 length: 21 amino acids. CDR3 region: CAWRAPFDFSGVHSGANVLTF. CDR3 sequence (DNA): TGTGCCTGGAGGGCCCCCTTCGATTTTTCGGGGGTTCACTCTGGGGCCAACGTCCTGACTTTC.

This rearrangement joins TRBV12-3 or TRBV12-4 to TRBJ1-2; D ambiguous. The CDR3 extends over 13 amino acids. Trimming removed 4 bases from V and 1 base from J, with 7 bases in between. The CDR3 protein is CASSWIDNYGYTF. CDR3 DNA sequence: TGTGCCAGCAGTTGGATAGATAACTATGGCTACACCTTC.

This chain links TRBV7-9 with TRBJ2-2; D ambiguous. V lost 5 bases and J 2 bases, leaving 6 bases between the germline ends. This CDR3 has 13 residues. Germline CDR1 is SEHNR and CDR2 is FQNEAQ (reference sequence). CDR3 DNA sequence: TGTGCCAGCAGCCCCCTAAACACCGGGGAGCTGTTTTTT. Translated: CASSPLNTGELFF.

The V and J genes are TRBV7-2 and TRBJ1-6; 7 bases are shared with TRBD1. The CDR3 contains 15 residues. In germline, CDR1 is SGHTA, CDR2 FQGNSA. With 1 base clipped from V and 10 bases from J, the junction kept 7 bases outside the gene matches. The CDR3 is CASSLGMAGGSPLHF. The CDR3 bases are TGTGCCAGCAGCTTAGGGATGGCAGGGGGGTCACCCCTCCACTTT. Complete variable domain (other parts from reference TRBV7-2 and TRBJ1-6): GAGVSQSPSNKVTEKGKDVELRCDPISGHTALYWYRQSLGQGLEFLIYFQGNSAPDKSGLPSDRFSAERTGGSVSTLTIQRTQQEDSAVYLCASSLGMAGGSPLHFGNGTRLTVT.

The chain couples TRBV21-1 to TRBJ1-2; TRBD1 reflects the table's D call only, with no check against the DNA. TRBV21-1 is termed a pseudogene. There are 13 residues in the CDR3. CDR3 amino acids: CASSNKQGCGYTF. The CDR3 bases are TGTGCCAGCAGCAACAAACAGGGTTGCGGCTACACCTTC.

The chain links TRBV10-3 to TRBJ1-6; 7 nucleotides align to TRBD1. V lost 4 bases, J lost 5 bases, and 5 bases stayed unmatched. The CDR3 totals 15 residues. Per germline, CDR1 ENHRY and CDR2 SYGVKD. This CDR3 reads CAISVNGQDNSPLHF. The CDR3, as DNA: TGTGCCATCAGTGTCAATGGACAGGATAATTCACCCCTCCACTTT.

Written as DNA, the CDR3 is TGTGCCAGCAGCGTAGGTCAGGTAGGCGAGCAGTACTTC. Its translation is CASSVGQVGEQYF. The chain uses TRBV9 and TRBJ2-7; no reliable D call. There are 13 residues in the CDR3. V was pared by 0 bases and J by 6 bases, with 10 bases between. CDR1 and CDR2 from the germline V gene are SGDLS and YYNGEE.

The gene calls are TRBV6-5 and TRBJ1-1, with D perhaps TRBD1 (5 bases). The CDR3 length is 15 residues. With 2 bases removed from V and 2 bases from J, the gap between germline ends came to 12 bases. Germline V gene lookup returns CDR1 MNHEY and CDR2 SVGAGI. The CDR3 DNA reads as TGTGCCAGCAGTTACCGGAGGGACCTTAACACTGAAGCTTTCTTT. Amino acids: CASSYRRDLNTEAFF.

This rearrangement joins TRBV4-1 to TRBJ1-4; D gene unclear. CDR3 length equals 13 residues. Trimming stripped 8 bases from V and 8 bases from J, with 15 bases between. CDR1 is MGHRA, CDR2 YSYEKL, per germline. This CDR3 is CASSRGRSEKLFF. The CDR3 bases are TGCGCCAGCTCGCGGGGAAGAAGCGAAAAACTGTTTTTT.

The chain uses TRBV2 and TRBJ2-1; no definite D call. CDR3 length: 10 residues. The V end was cut by 2 bases, the J end by 8 bases, with 1 base between. Germline V gene lookup returns CDR1 SNHLY and CDR2 FYNNEI. The CDR3 protein is CASSEYEQFF. CDR3 in DNA: TGTGCCAGCAGTGAATATGAGCAGTTCTTC.

The CDR3 nucleotides are TGTGCCAGCAGTTTATCGGTCGGCAACTATGGCTACACCTTC. Its translation is CASSLSVGNYGYTF. The chain uses TRBV27 and TRBJ1-2; D is ambiguous. Germline V lookup: CDR1 MNHEY, CDR2 SMNVEV (reference sequence). The V gene lost 0 bases and the J gene lost 2 bases, with 7 bases spanning the gap. The CDR3 is 14 residues long.

CDR3 sequence reads: CASRNAGLGNTIYF. CDR3 sequence (DNA): TGTGCCAGCAGGAATGCGGGGCTGGGAAACACCATATATTTT. The chain is built from TRBV25-1 and TRBJ1-3; possibly TRBD1 for D (5 bases). V was clipped by 6 bases and J by 4 bases, with 13 bases between them. Germline assignment: CDR1 MGHDK and CDR2 SYGVNS. The CDR3 length is 14 residues.

The rearrangement uses TRBV4-1 and TRBJ1-1, with TRBD1 identical over 7 bases. This CDR3 is built from 16 residues. In germline, CDR1 is MGHRA, CDR2 YSYEKL. V was clipped by 3 bases and J by 1 base; unmatched bases: 8. The CDR3 DNA is TGCGCCAGCAGCCACCCGGGACAGTGGACGAACACTGAAGCTTTCTTT. This encodes CASSHPGQWTNTEAFF.

The chain combines TRBV7-9 with TRBJ2-7, with 7 bases aligning to TRBD1. V gave up 2 bases and J gave up 3 bases; unmatched junction bases: 10. The CDR3 is made up of 16 amino acids. Looked up from germline, CDR1 is SEHNR and CDR2 is FQNEAQ (reference sequence). The CDR3 is CASSLSSGTVVYEQYF. Written as DNA, the CDR3 is TGTGCCAGCAGCTTATCCTCCGGGACAGTAGTCTACGAGCAGTACTTC. Based on the CDR3 plus reference TRBV7-9 and TRBJ2-7, the full variable domain is DTGVSQNPRHKITKRGQNVTFRCDPISEHNRLYWYRQTLGQGPEFLTYFQNEAQLEKSRLLSDRFSAERPKGSFSTLEIQRTEQGDSAMYLCASSLSSGTVVYEQYFGPGTRLTVT.

Written as DNA, the CDR3 is TGTGCCAGCAGTTCCAGGGTCCCCGGGGAGCTGTTTTTT. This sequence encodes CASSSRVPGELFF. This chain links TRBV2 with TRBJ2-2; D is possibly TRBD1 (5 bases). V was trimmed by 5 bases and J by 6 bases, leaving 10 bases between them. The CDR3 has 13 amino acids. The germline CDR1 and CDR2 sequences are SNHLY and FYNNEI.

This clone was observed a few times. This chain links TRBV28 with TRBJ2-3, with 9 bases aligning to TRBD1. CDR3 length: 20 amino acids. Trimming took 5 bases from V and 2 from J; bases not matched to a gene: 20. Per germline, CDR1 MDHEN and CDR2 SYDVKM. As DNA, the CDR3 is TGTGCCAGCAGTCCCTTTTTCGGGGTTGACAGGGGGGATTCCACAGATACGCAGTATTTT. Translating gives CASSPFFGVDRGDSTDTQYF.

CDR3 in amino acids: CASSIGVSQPQHF. In DNA, the CDR3 is TGTGCCAGTAGTATCGGCGTGTCTCAGCCCCAGCATTTT. V is TRBV19 and J is TRBJ1-5; D unresolved. V dropped 3 bases and J dropped 6 bases, with 9 bases sitting between them. The CDR3 covers 13 residues. CDR1 is LNHDA and CDR2 is SQIVND in the germline V gene (reference sequence).

This chain uses TRBV29-1 with TRBJ1-1; 8 nucleotides line up with TRBD1. The V segment lost 4 bases and the J segment 2 bases; nucleotides outside the gene matches: 6. Germline V gene data show CDR1 as SQVTM and CDR2 as ANQGSEA. There are 14 residues in the CDR3. As DNA, the CDR3 is TGCAGCGTTGCTACAGGGGGACCAAACACTGAAGCTTTCTTT. Its translation is CSVATGGPNTEAFF.

V and J are TRBV28 and TRBJ1-6; TRBD1 is a possible D gene (6 bases). The CDR3 consists of 17 residues. The V end was cut by 3 bases, the J end by 10 bases, with 22 bases between. Germline V lookup: CDR1 MDHEN, CDR2 SYDVKM. CDR3 loop: CASSLGPEGGAGSPLHF. CDR3 sequence (DNA): TGTGCCAGCAGTTTGGGCCCCGAGGGGGGCGCCGGATCACCCCTCCACTTT.

The rearrangement uses TRBV27 and TRBJ2-1, with TRBD2 matching over 10 bases. J lost 10 bases, V lost 6 bases, and 9 bases had no gene match. Germline V gives CDR1 MNHEY, CDR2 SMNVEV (reference sequence). The CDR3 consists of 14 residues. In DNA, the CDR3 is TGTGCCAGCAGCCGAGCGGGGGGGCTGGAGGAGCAGTTCTTC. Amino acid sequence: CASSRAGGLEEQFF.